A single sample gave rise to the 6 T cell receptor beta chains below, sequenced in a study of shared clonotypes between healthy human individuals. Using immunoSEQ multiplex PCR, the repertoire was profiled, and TCRdb retains in-frame clones only, with some absent. The sample includes more than 2 million clones, approximately 94% seen only once; the top ten take more than 0.95%. Naive CD8 isolation took CD45RO-negative cells positively selected for CCR7 and excluded terminally differentiated effector memory CD45RA+ cells. Sequenced sample: naive CD8+ T cells sorted from blood. The source of these receptors is a young man in good health.

The chain recombines TRBV5-6 with TRBJ2-3; 7 positions match TRBD1. This CDR3 has 14 residues. The germline gives CDR1 SGHDT, CDR2 YYEEEE. V gave up 2 bases and J gave up 4 bases; unmatched junction bases: 4. CDR3 in DNA: TGTGCCAGCAGCTTCGAGGGGGCCGCAGATACGCAGTATTTT. This translates into CASSFEGAADTQYF.

This chain joins TRBV4-2 and TRBJ2-1; D gene unclear. Trimming stripped 1 base from V and 5 bases from J, with 12 bases between. The CDR3 has 15 residues. From germline, CDR1 is LGHNA and CDR2 YNFKEQ. CDR3 in amino acids: CASSQAFGPHNEQFF. In DNA form, the CDR3 reads TGTGCCAGCAGCCAAGCGTTTGGACCTCACAATGAGCAGTTCTTC.

The CDR3 nucleotides are TGTGCCAGCAGCTCGACAGTGGGGAATTCACCCCTCCACTTT. Translating it yields CASSSTVGNSPLHF. This chain links TRBV7-6 with TRBJ1-6; weak D call: TRBD1 (5 bases). The V end lost 4 bases, the J end lost 7 bases, and 11 bases lay between the germline ends. CDR3 size: 14 residues. Germline CDR1 is SGHVS and CDR2 is FNYEAQ.

In regard to this clone: This sample also contains other DNA sequences that code for the same CDR3. The gene calls are TRBV7-9 and TRBJ1-6; D gene unclear. CDR3 size: 15 residues. Trimming took off 3 bases at V and 0 bases at J, with 6 bases between the two ends. The germline gives CDR1 SEHNR, CDR2 FQNEAQ (reference sequence). In DNA form, the CDR3 reads TGTGCCAGCAGCTTGAGTAGCTCCTATAATTCACCCCTCCACTTT. This encodes CASSLSSSYNSPLHF.

This chain uses TRBV18 with TRBJ1-2, with D unresolved. Germline CDR1 reads KGHSH; CDR2 reads LQKENI. V shed 2 bases and J shed 5 bases, with 18 bases lying between them. This CDR3 is 16 amino acids long. This CDR3 is CASSPREIANQYGYTF. For the CDR3, the DNA is TGTGCCAGCTCACCAAGGGAGATCGCCAACCAGTATGGCTACACCTTC.

The rearrangement links TRBV30 to TRBJ1-6, with D possibly TRBD1 on 5 matching bases. V was cut by 4 bases and J by 10 bases, with 17 bases left in between. The length of the CDR3 is 14 residues. Germline V gene data show CDR1 as GTSNPN and CDR2 as SVGIG (reference sequence). The CDR3 region is CAWNLAGYTSPLHF. CDR3 coding DNA: TGTGCCTGGAACTTGGCAGGGTATACCTCACCCCTCCACTTT.